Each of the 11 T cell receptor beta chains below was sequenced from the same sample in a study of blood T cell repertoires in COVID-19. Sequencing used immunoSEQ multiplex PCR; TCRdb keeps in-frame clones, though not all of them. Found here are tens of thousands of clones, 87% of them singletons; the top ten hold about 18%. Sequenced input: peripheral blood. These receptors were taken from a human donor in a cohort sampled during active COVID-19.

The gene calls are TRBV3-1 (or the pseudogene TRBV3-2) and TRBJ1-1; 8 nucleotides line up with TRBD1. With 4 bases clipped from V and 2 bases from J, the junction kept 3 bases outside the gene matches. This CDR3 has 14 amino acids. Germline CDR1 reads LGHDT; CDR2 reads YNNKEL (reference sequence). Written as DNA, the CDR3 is TGTGCCAGCAGCCCAGGGGGCTTCAACACTGAAGCTTTCTTT. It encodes CASSPGGFNTEAFF.

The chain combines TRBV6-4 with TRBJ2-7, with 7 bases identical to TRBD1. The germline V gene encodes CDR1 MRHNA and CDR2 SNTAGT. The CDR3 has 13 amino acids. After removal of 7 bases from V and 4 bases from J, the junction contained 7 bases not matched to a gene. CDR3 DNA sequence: TGTGCCAGCAATCAAACAGGGGTGTACGAGCAGTACTTC. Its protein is CASNQTGVYEQYF.

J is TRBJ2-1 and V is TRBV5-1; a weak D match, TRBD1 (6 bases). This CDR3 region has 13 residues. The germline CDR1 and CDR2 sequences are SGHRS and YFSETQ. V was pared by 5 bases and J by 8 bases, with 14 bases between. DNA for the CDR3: TGCGCCAGCAGATGGGCAGGGGTTGATGAGCAGTTCTTC. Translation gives CASRWAGVDEQFF.

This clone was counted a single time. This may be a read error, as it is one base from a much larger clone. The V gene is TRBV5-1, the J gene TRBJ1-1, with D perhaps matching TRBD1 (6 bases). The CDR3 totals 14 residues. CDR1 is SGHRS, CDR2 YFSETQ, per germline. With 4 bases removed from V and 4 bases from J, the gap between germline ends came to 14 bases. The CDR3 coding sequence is TGCGCCAGCAGCCCTGGGGACATAACCACTGAAGCTTTCTTT. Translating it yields CASSPGDITTEAFF. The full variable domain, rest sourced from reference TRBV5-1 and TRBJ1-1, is KAGVTQTPRYLIKTRGQQVTLSCSPISGHRSVSWYQQTPGQGLQFLFEYFSETQRNKGNFPGRFSGRQFSNSRSEMNVSTLELGDSALYLCASSPGDITTEAFFGQGTRLTVV.

The CDR3 is CAWTPGQGAIGGYTF. CDR3 nucleotides: TGTGCCTGGACTCCGGGACAGGGGGCGATTGGGGGCTACACCTTC. The rearrangement joins TRBV30 to TRBJ1-2, with TRBD1 matching over 12 bases. The CDR3 runs 15 residues. Germline CDR1 is GTSNPN and CDR2 is SVGIG (reference sequence). J gave up 8 bases and V 4 bases, and 11 bases lay outside the gene matches.

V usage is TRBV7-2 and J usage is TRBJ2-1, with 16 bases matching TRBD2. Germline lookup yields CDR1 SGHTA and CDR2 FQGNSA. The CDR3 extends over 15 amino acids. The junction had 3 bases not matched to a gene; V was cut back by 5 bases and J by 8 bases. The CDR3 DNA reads TGTGCCAGCAGCCTGGGACTAGCGGGGGGGTATGAGCAGTTCTTC. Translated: CASSLGLAGGYEQFF.

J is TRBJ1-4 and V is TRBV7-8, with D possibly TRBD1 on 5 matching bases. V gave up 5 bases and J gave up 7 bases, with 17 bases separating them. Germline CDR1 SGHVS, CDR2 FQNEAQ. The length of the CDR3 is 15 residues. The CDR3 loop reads CASSRRDYSSEKLFF. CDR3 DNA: TGTGCCAGCAGCCGCCGGGACTATAGCAGTGAAAAACTGTTTTTT.

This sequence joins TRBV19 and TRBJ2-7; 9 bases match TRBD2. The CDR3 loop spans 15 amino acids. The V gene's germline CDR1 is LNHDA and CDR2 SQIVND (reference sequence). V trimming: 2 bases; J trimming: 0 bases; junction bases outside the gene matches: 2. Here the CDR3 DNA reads TGTGCCAGTAGTATACTAGCGGGGAGCTCCTACGAGCAGTACTTC. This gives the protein CASSILAGSSYEQYF. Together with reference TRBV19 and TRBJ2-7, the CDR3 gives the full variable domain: DGGITQSPKYLFRKEGQNVTLSCEQNLNHDAMYWYRQDPGQGLRLIYYSQIVNDFQKGDIAEGYSVSREKKESFPLTVTSAQKNPTAFYLCASSILAGSSYEQYFGPGTRLTVT.

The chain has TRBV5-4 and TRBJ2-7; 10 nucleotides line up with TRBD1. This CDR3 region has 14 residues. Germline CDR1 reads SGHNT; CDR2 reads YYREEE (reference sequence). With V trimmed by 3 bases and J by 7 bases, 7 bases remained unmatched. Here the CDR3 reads CASSWDRGPREQYF. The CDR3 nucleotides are TGTGCCAGCAGCTGGGACAGGGGACCGAGGGAGCAGTACTTC.

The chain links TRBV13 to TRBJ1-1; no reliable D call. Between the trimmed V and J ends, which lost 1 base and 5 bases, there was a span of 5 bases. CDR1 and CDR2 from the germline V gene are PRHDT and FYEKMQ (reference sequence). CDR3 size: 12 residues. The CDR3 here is CASSLAVTEAFF. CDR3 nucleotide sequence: TGTGCCAGCAGCTTAGCTGTGACTGAAGCTTTCTTT.

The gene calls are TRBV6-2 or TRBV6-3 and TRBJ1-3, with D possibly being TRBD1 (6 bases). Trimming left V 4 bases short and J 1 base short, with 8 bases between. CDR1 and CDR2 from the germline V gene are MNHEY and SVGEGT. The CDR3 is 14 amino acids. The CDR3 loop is CASSWQGSGNTIYF. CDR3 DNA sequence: TGTGCCAGCAGTTGGCAGGGGTCTGGAAACACCATATATTTT.